This TCR beta chain was identified in a study of CD8 T cells in ankylosing spondylitis. Study conclusions and caveats: Disease-associated clones were reportedly significantly overrepresented in matched ankylosing spondylitis synovial fluid. Within peripheral blood, clones linked to disease were CD8+ and relatively rare.

This clonotype was observed a handful of times. The target antigen is unknown. The CDR3 runs 15 residues. Trimming removed 2 bases at V and 7 bases at J, with 16 bases between. CDR1 MGHRA and CDR2 YSYEKL come from the germline V gene. Library preparation for TCR beta used quantitative 5'-RACE with molecular barcodes. TCRdb analysed the 5' RACE reads with MiXCR anew, one entry per CDR3 protein. Here the sample spans some 30,000 distinct CDR3 sequences, 12% to 15% being singletons. The sample was blood. The receptor comes from a male donor with ankylosing spondylitis or in good health (not recorded which). The gene calls are TRBV4-1 and TRBJ2-3; D is ambiguous. CDR3 region: CASSQTTDTRYTQYF. In DNA form, the CDR3 reads TGCGCCAGCAGCCAAACTACGGATACTCGATATACGCAGTATTTT.